Listed here are 20 T cell receptor beta chains from one sample, sequenced in a study of shared clonotypes between healthy human individuals. Naivety among CD8 cells was defined by CD45RO negativity and positive CCR7 selection, thereby excluding terminally differentiated effector memory CD45RA+ cells. The protocol was immunoSEQ multiplex PCR, while the TCRdb copy is restricted to in-frame clones and leaves out a portion. Here the sample spans about 2 million clones, just under 95% being singletons. Sequencing was done on a sample of naive CD8+ T cells sorted from blood. The receptors shown here come from a man aged 18 to 29 in good health.

As for this clone: Other DNA sequences in the same sample also yield this CDR3. The rearrangement uses TRBV11-2 and TRBJ2-7; no clear D. Germline CDR1 reads SGHAT; CDR2 reads FQNNGV. V lost 0 bases and J 4 bases, leaving 7 bases between the germline ends. CDR3 length: 13 residues. CDR3 DNA: TGTGCCAGCAGCTTAGAAACACCATACGAGCAGTACTTC. Protein sequence: CASSLETPYEQYF.

On this clone itself: Additional DNA sequences in this sample encode the identical CDR3. This chain joins TRBV9 and TRBJ2-4; D unclear. This CDR3 spans 14 amino acids. Trimming stripped 0 bases from V and 5 bases from J, with 9 bases between. CDR1 is SGDLS and CDR2 is YYNGEE in the germline V gene. The CDR3: CASSVGGSQNIQYF. CDR3 DNA sequence: TGTGCCAGCAGCGTAGGAGGTAGCCAAAACATTCAGTACTTC.

The rearrangement uses TRBV28 and TRBJ1-5; D not resolved. Germline V gene data show CDR1 as MDHEN and CDR2 as SYDVKM. V lost 7 bases and J 9 bases, leaving 7 bases between the germline ends. This CDR3 is built from 10 residues. CDR3 region: CASNLAPQHF. The CDR3 bases are TGTGCCAGCAACCTCGCGCCCCAGCATTTT.

V is TRBV6-5 and J is TRBJ1-1; TRBD1 is a possible D gene (5 bases). V dropped 2 bases and J dropped 5 bases, with 12 bases sitting between them. The V gene's germline CDR1 is MNHEY and CDR2 SVGAGI. This CDR3 is built from 14 residues. The CDR3 spells CASSYAGGLTEAFF. The CDR3 DNA reads TGTGCCAGCAGTTACGCGGGGGGGTTGACTGAAGCTTTCTTT.

V usage is TRBV2 and J usage is TRBJ2-3; a possible D gene is TRBD1 (6 bases). The CDR3 consists of 15 residues. V lost 6 bases and J lost 0, with 13 bases in between. CDR1 SNHLY and CDR2 FYNNEI come from the germline V gene. The CDR3 loop is CASSGTHPSTDTQYF. CDR3 sequence (DNA): TGTGCCAGCAGCGGGACACATCCTAGCACAGATACGCAGTATTTT.

The V and J genes are TRBV7-6 and TRBJ1-5; D not certain. There are 17 residues in the CDR3. Germline CDR1 is SGHVS and CDR2 is FNYEAQ. With 1 base removed from V and 1 base from J, the gap between germline ends came to 14 bases. CDR3 sequence (DNA): TGTGCCAGCAGCTTAGGAGCCTCACAGTTGAGCAATCAGCCCCAGCATTTT. Translated: CASSLGASQLSNQPQHF.

The rearrangement uses TRBV4-1 and TRBJ2-7, with 8 bases that match TRBD1. V shed 1 base, J shed 1 base, and the junction held 6 bases outside the gene matches. CDR1 and CDR2 (germline): MGHRA, YSYEKL. The CDR3 totals 16 residues. The CDR3 coding sequence is TGCGCCAGCAGCCAAGCGGAGGGGACAGGTTCCTACGAGCAGTACTTC. Translated: CASSQAEGTGSYEQYF.

This chain connects TRBV19 to TRBJ2-3, with 8 nucleotides matching TRBD1. V shed 3 bases, J shed 1 base, and the junction held 3 bases outside the gene matches. Germline V gives CDR1 LNHDA, CDR2 SQIVND (reference sequence). The CDR3 runs to 15 residues. CDR3: CASSMQGQGTDTQYF. DNA of the CDR3: TGTGCCAGTAGTATGCAGGGACAGGGCACAGATACGCAGTATTTT.

As DNA, the CDR3 is TGTGCCAGCAGTGATTGGTGGGGCAATCAGCCCCAGCATTTT. Translation gives CASSDWWGNQPQHF. The V gene is TRBV2, the J gene TRBJ1-5; D call uncertain. Germline V gene lookup returns CDR1 SNHLY and CDR2 FYNNEI. Trimming took 3 bases from V and 2 from J, leaving 8 bases between them. This CDR3 has 14 residues.

V and J are TRBV7-9 and TRBJ2-7, with D hard to call. Germline CDR1 is SEHNR and CDR2 is FQNEAQ (reference sequence). The CDR3 runs 14 residues. Trimming took off 5 bases at V and 2 bases at J, with 13 bases between the two ends. The CDR3 DNA reads TGTGCCAGCAGCCCCTGGGCCCCGCCCTACGAGCAGTACTTC. Its translation is CASSPWAPPYEQYF.

The rearrangement uses TRBV27 and TRBJ1-2; unclear D gene. CDR1 MNHEY and CDR2 SMNVEV come from the germline V gene (reference sequence). Deletions cut 4 bases from V and 6 bases from J, with 15 bases between. This CDR3 has 14 amino acids. The CDR3 is CASSSSQIGHGYTF. Here the CDR3 DNA reads TGTGCCAGCAGTTCGTCGCAGATCGGACATGGCTACACCTTC.

This chain links TRBV27 with TRBJ1-1, with D perhaps TRBD1 (5 bases). Trimming stripped 5 bases from V and 7 bases from J, with 11 bases between. Germline CDR1 is MNHEY and CDR2 is SMNVEV (reference sequence). The CDR3 has 12 amino acids. The CDR3 sequence: CASSRPGLEAFF. The CDR3 nucleotides are TGTGCCAGCAGTAGACCGGGACTTGAAGCTTTCTTT.

The chain recombines TRBV27 with TRBJ1-6; tentative D call: TRBD1 (6 bases). With 6 bases removed from V and 6 bases from J, the gap between germline ends came to 15 bases. Per the germline V gene, CDR1 is MNHEY and CDR2 is SMNVEV (reference sequence). The CDR3 totals 15 residues. In DNA, the CDR3 is TGTGCCAGCAGGGCCCAGGGGCCGCTTAATTCACCCCTCCACTTT. Its translation is CASRAQGPLNSPLHF.

The chain couples TRBV4-1 to TRBJ1-4, with no clear D. Looked up from germline, CDR1 is MGHRA and CDR2 is YSYEKL. This CDR3 comprises 16 residues. Trimming took off 1 base at V and 0 bases at J, with 9 bases between the two ends. As DNA, the CDR3 is TGCGCCAGCAGCCAAGCCCCAGCCGCAACTAATGAAAAACTGTTTTTT. Protein product: CASSQAPAATNEKLFF.

This chain links TRBV28 with TRBJ1-3; D gene ambiguous. Germline V gene data show CDR1 as MDHEN and CDR2 as SYDVKM. The CDR3 length is 16 residues. Trimming took off 1 base at V and 0 bases at J, with 10 bases between the two ends. CDR3: CASSLSREGSGNTIYF. DNA of the CDR3: TGTGCCAGCAGTTTATCGCGGGAAGGCTCTGGAAACACCATATATTTT.

V usage is TRBV5-6 and J usage is TRBJ2-7, with TRBD1 as a possible D gene (5 bases). This CDR3 has 14 amino acids. Germline V gives CDR1 SGHDT, CDR2 YYEEEE. V was pared by 2 bases and J by 6 bases, with 15 bases between. The CDR3 here is CASSLYDRYGEQYF. For the CDR3, the DNA is TGTGCCAGCAGCTTATACGACAGATATGGCGAGCAGTACTTC. The full variable domain, completed using reference TRBV5-6 and TRBJ2-7, is DAGVTQSPTHLIKTRGQQVTLRCSPKSGHDTVSWYQQALGQGPQFIFQYYEEEERQRGNFPDRFSGHQFPNYSSELNVNALLLGDSALYLCASSLYDRYGEQYFGPGTRLTVT.

CDR3 protein: CATGQGAGELFF. CDR3 bases: TGTGCCACGGGACAGGGGGCCGGGGAGCTGTTTTTT. The J gene is TRBJ2-2, the V gene TRBV19; the match to TRBD1 covers 11 bases. CDR3 size: 12 residues. Germline V CDR1 and CDR2: LNHDA, SQIVND (reference sequence). With V trimmed by 10 bases and J by 6 bases, 1 base remained unmatched.

This clone was observed a few times. One end of the junction fails to match germline, which may point to a read error. The chain uses TRBV6-1 and TRBJ1-2, with TRBD1 matching over 7 bases. Germline loops: CDR1 MNHNS, CDR2 SASEGT. The CDR3 sequence is 13 residues long. The CDR3 region is CARGAGPDRALAF. The CDR3 DNA reads as TGTGCCAGGGGGGCTGGGCCAGACAGGGCCTTGGCCTTC.

The chain is built from TRBV6-1 and TRBJ2-7, with D perhaps given as TRBD1 or TRBD2 (5 bases each). V was clipped by 7 bases and J by 5 bases, with 15 bases between them. CDR1 is MNHNS and CDR2 is SASEGT in the germline V gene. The CDR3 has 13 residues. As DNA, the CDR3 is TGTGCCAGCACGGAGGCAGGGAGCAACGAGCAGTACTTC. This sequence encodes CASTEAGSNEQYF.

With regard to this clone: The identical CDR3 is also encoded by other nucleotide sequences in the sample. In DNA form, the CDR3 reads TGTGCCAGCAGCCCCGGGACTTACAATGAGCAGTTCTTC. This codes for CASSPGTYNEQFF. The V and J genes are TRBV6-5 and TRBJ2-1; weak D call: TRBD2 (6 bases). CDR1 is MNHEY, CDR2 SVGAGI, per germline. This CDR3 is 13 amino acids long. The V and J ends lost 6 bases and 4 bases respectively, with 10 bases between them.